The 23 T cell receptor beta chains below all came from one sample that was sequenced in a study of response to subunit inactivated influenza vaccine (dated by TCRdb to between 2018 and 2020). The method was RT-PCR. TCRdb shows the sequencer as Illumina HiSeq 2500. TCRdb reprocessed the public reads (quality trimming at Q25 with fastp, clone calling with MiXCR) and kept in-frame beta chains. Here each entry gathers all rows of one CDR3 protein and keeps the most common genes and DNA. The sample data list fewer than 600,000 distinct CDR3 sequences, and 6.5% to 8% of these were observed just once. The ten largest clones capture roughly 13% of the sample. The sample was PBMCs from blood, taken about 23 months after vaccination. The receptor set was obtained from a man aged 50 to 69 who received an inactivated influenza vaccine. Donor details come from another sample of the same person, matched by shared clones.

J is TRBJ2-3 and V is TRBV30; tentative D call: TRBD2 (6 bases). V dropped 3 bases and J dropped 5 bases, with 12 bases sitting between them. This CDR3 region has 13 residues. Germline CDR1 and CDR2: GTSNPN and SVGIG (reference sequence). The CDR3 loop is CAWSQLGGDTQYF. Written as DNA, the CDR3 is TGTGCCTGGAGCCAACTGGGGGGAGATACGCAGTATTTT.

This clonotype has more than one count but fewer than ten. The V gene is TRBV4-3, the J gene TRBJ1-1; no definite D call. The CDR3 runs to 16 residues. The germline V and J ends were trimmed by 1 base and 1 base, with 13 bases remaining between them. Germline assignment: CDR1 LGHNA and CDR2 YSLEER. The CDR3: CASSQATWAPNTEAFF. CDR3 in DNA: TGCGCCAGCAGCCAAGCCACTTGGGCGCCGAACACTGAAGCTTTCTTT.

This clonotype has a handful of counts. The chain links TRBV7-2 to TRBJ2-5, with TRBD1 matching over 9 bases. Looked up from germline, CDR1 is SGHTA and CDR2 is FQGNSA. The CDR3 is 15 amino acids. V shed 5 bases, J shed 5 bases, and the junction held 9 bases outside the gene matches. CDR3 nucleotide sequence: TGTGCCAGCAGCAAAAGGGACAGGGAATGGGAGACCCAGTACTTC. This encodes CASSKRDREWETQYF.

The rearrangement joins TRBV29-1 to TRBJ2-6; tentative D call: TRBD1 (6 bases). CDR1 is SQVTM and CDR2 is ANQGSEA in the germline V gene. V was clipped by 0 bases and J by 4 bases, with 10 bases between them. The CDR3 spans 15 residues. The CDR3 here is CSVEERGSGANVLTF. The CDR3, as DNA: TGCAGCGTTGAAGAAAGGGGGTCGGGGGCCAACGTCCTGACTTTC.

The CDR3 loop is CASSPAGTGGYREDEQYF. As DNA, the CDR3 is TGTGCCAGCAGCCCGGCTGGGACAGGGGGTTACAGGGAAGACGAGCAGTACTTC. The chain carries TRBV12-3 or TRBV12-4 and TRBJ2-7; TRBD1 matches at 11 bases. This CDR3 comprises 18 residues. V was clipped by 6 bases and J by 5 bases; unmatched bases: 18.

This clonotype was counted between two and nine times. The chain joins TRBV10-1 to TRBJ2-1, with 7 bases matching TRBD2. After removal of 6 bases from V and 4 bases from J, the junction contained 6 bases not matched to a gene. CDR1 and CDR2 (germline): WNHNN, SYGVQD (reference sequence). The CDR3 extends over 14 amino acids. This CDR3 reads CASSRRGRYNEQFF. The CDR3 coding sequence is TGCGCCAGCAGCCGGCGGGGGAGATACAATGAGCAGTTCTTC.

The chain carries TRBV7-9 and TRBJ2-5; 12 bases agree with TRBD2. The CDR3 extends over 15 amino acids. With 7 bases clipped from V and 2 bases from J, the junction kept 5 bases outside the gene matches. Germline CDR1 and CDR2: SEHNR and FQNEAQ (reference sequence). The DNA for the CDR3 is TGTGCCAGCACTCTAGCGGGGGGGACACAAGAGACCCAGTACTTC. This encodes CASTLAGGTQETQYF.

The chain links TRBV28 to TRBJ2-5; TRBD1 or TRBD2 may be the D gene (6 bases each). The germline V gene has CDR1 MDHEN and CDR2 SYDVKM. The CDR3 is made up of 15 amino acids. V lost 6 bases and J lost 7, with 21 bases in between. CDR3 sequence reads: CASRWGAGPFGTQYF. In DNA, the CDR3 is TGTGCCAGCAGATGGGGGGCAGGTCCATTCGGGACCCAGTACTTC. Full variable domain (missing parts from reference TRBV28 and TRBJ2-5): DVKVTQSSRYLVKRTGEKVFLECVQDMDHENMFWYRQDPGLGLRLIYFSYDVKMKEKGDIPEGYSVSREKKERFSLILESASTNQTSMYLCASRWGAGPFGTQYFGPGTRLLVL.

The chain combines TRBV28 with TRBJ2-7; TRBD2 is a possible D gene (6 bases). The CDR3 is 14 residues long. Germline CDR1 and CDR2: MDHEN and SYDVKM. V shed 6 bases and J shed 1 base, with 13 bases lying between them. CDR3 DNA: TGTGCCAGCAGCACGTTCGGGGGTTCCTACGAGCAGTACTTC. Translating it yields CASSTFGGSYEQYF.

The chain links TRBV25-1 to TRBJ2-1; D is unresolved. The CDR3 runs to 13 residues. The V gene's germline CDR1 is MGHDK and CDR2 SYGVNS. V lost 4 bases and J 5 bases, leaving 9 bases between the germline ends. CDR3 nucleotide sequence: TGTGCCAGCAGTGTCGGTTTCCACAATGAGCAGTTCTTC. Translating gives CASSVGFHNEQFF.

This clonotype was counted many times. This chain connects TRBV9 to TRBJ2-5; TRBD1 matches at 8 bases. Trimming at V came to 4 bases and at J to 4 bases, leaving 6 bases not matched to a gene. This CDR3 is 14 amino acids long. The germline CDR1 and CDR2 sequences are SGDLS and YYNGEE. CDR3 amino acids: CASSSQGARETQYF. The CDR3 bases are TGTGCCAGCAGCTCCCAGGGGGCCAGAGAGACCCAGTACTTC.

The chain carries TRBV5-1 and TRBJ2-6; TRBD1 matches at 7 bases. CDR1 and CDR2 (germline): SGHRS, YFSETQ. CDR3 length: 18 amino acids. V trimming: 0 bases; J trimming: 1 base; junction bases outside the gene matches: 7. The DNA of the CDR3 is TGCGCCAGCAGCTTGGCCCTGGACAGGTTGTCTGGGGCCAACGTCCTGACTTTC. Its protein product is CASSLALDRLSGANVLTF.

This clonotype was seen more than once but under ten times. This sequence joins TRBV6-5 and TRBJ1-1, with no clear D. Germline V gene data show CDR1 as MNHEY and CDR2 as SVGAGI. The V and J ends lost 6 bases and 1 base respectively, with 9 bases between them. The CDR3 spans 13 residues. The CDR3 region has the DNA TGTGCCAGCAGCTACACAGAGAACACTGAAGCTTTCTTT. Translating gives CASSYTENTEAFF.

The V call is TRBV18, the J call TRBJ2-2; tentative D call: TRBD2 (6 bases). V dropped 1 base and J dropped 5 bases, with 11 bases sitting between them. CDR3 length: 15 amino acids. Germline lookup yields CDR1 KGHSH and CDR2 LQKENI. The CDR3 region is CASSPQSGGTGELFF. The CDR3 nucleotides are TGTGCCAGCTCACCACAGTCTGGAGGGACCGGGGAGCTGTTTTTT.

The V call is TRBV12-3 or TRBV12-4, the J call TRBJ1-4; no reliable D call. Trimming took 1 base from V and 8 from J, leaving 11 bases between them. The CDR3 contains 14 residues. As DNA, the CDR3 is TGTGCCAGCAGTTTAGGTGGCTTGGAAGAAAAACTGTTTTTT. As protein: CASSLGGLEEKLFF.

This clonotype was counted between two and nine times. The V call is TRBV20-1, the J call TRBJ2-7; no clear D. CDR3 length: 12 residues. V was cut by 0 bases and J by 5 bases, with 8 bases left in between. Per the germline V gene, CDR1 is DFQATT and CDR2 is SNEGSKA (reference sequence). The DNA of the CDR3 is TGCAGTGCTAGAGAATTGGGTCACGAGCAGTACTTC. Its translation: CSARELGHEQYF.

A few counts support this clonotype. The V gene is TRBV7-9, the J gene TRBJ2-2; D is unclear. This CDR3 is built from 15 residues. Trimming left V 7 bases short and J 0 bases short, with 12 bases between. Germline V CDR1 and CDR2: SEHNR, FQNEAQ (reference sequence). Here the CDR3 reads CASKPPTPNTGELFF. In nucleotides, the CDR3 is TGTGCCAGCAAGCCCCCCACACCGAACACCGGGGAGCTGTTTTTT. The full variable domain, its missing parts supplied by reference TRBV7-9 and TRBJ2-2, is DTGVSQNPRHKITKRGQNVTFRCDPISEHNRLYWYRQTLGQGPEFLTYFQNEAQLEKSRLLSDRFSAERPKGSFSTLEIQRTEQGDSAMYLCASKPPTPNTGELFFGEGSRLTVL.

The J gene is TRBJ1-6, the V gene TRBV6-5; TRBD1 might be the D (5 bases). Between the trimmed V and J ends, which lost 2 bases and 3 bases, there was a span of 11 bases. Germline V gene lookup returns CDR1 MNHEY and CDR2 SVGAGI. The CDR3 runs to 16 residues. In DNA, the CDR3 is TGTGCCAGCAGTTACGGAGGAAGGGGCTATAATTCACCCCTCCACTTT. Translated: CASSYGGRGYNSPLHF.

A note on this clonotype: The junction does not match germline at one end; this may be a read error. The V call is TRBV18, the J call TRBJ2-5, with unresolved D. The CDR3 consists of 14 residues. Germline lookup yields CDR1 KGHSH and CDR2 LQKENI. The CDR3 sequence is CASSPLQNQDTQYF. As DNA, the CDR3 is TGTGCCAGCTCACCACTACAGAACCAAGACACCCAGTACTTC.

The chain links TRBV5-1 to TRBJ1-4; D possibly corresponds to TRBD1 (5 bases). From germline, CDR1 is SGHRS and CDR2 YFSETQ. Trimming pared 4 bases from V and 7 bases from J, leaving 17 bases between. The CDR3 is 15 amino acids. CDR3 DNA sequence: TGCGCCAGCAGCCCCCTTACCAGGGTGTCTGAAAAACTGTTTTTT. Amino acid sequence: CASSPLTRVSEKLFF.

As concerns this clonotype: A clone one base away is much larger, so this may be a read error. V usage is TRBV5-6 and J usage is TRBJ2-7, with TRBD1 matching over 8 bases. The CDR3 is 13 residues long. Germline V CDR1 and CDR2: SGHDT, YYEEEE. V lost 2 bases and J lost 6; bases outside the gene matches: 4. CDR3 sequence reads: CASSLTGGREQYF. CDR3 DNA sequence: TGTGCCAGCAGCTTAACAGGGGGTCGCGAGCAGTACTTC.

The J gene is TRBJ2-1, the V gene TRBV20-1; 7 bases map to TRBD2. CDR3 length: 17 amino acids. V shed 1 base and J 0 bases; nucleotides not matched to a gene: 9. Germline V CDR1 and CDR2: DFQATT, SNEGSKA (reference sequence). The chain's CDR3 is CSARAPGTTSSYNEQFF. The CDR3 DNA follows: TGCAGTGCTAGAGCCCCCGGGACTACGAGCTCCTACAATGAGCAGTTCTTC.

This chain uses TRBV10-3 with TRBJ1-5; D call uncertain. CDR1 is ENHRY, CDR2 SYGVKD, per germline. There are 12 residues in the CDR3. Trimming removed 3 bases from V and 9 bases from J, with 9 bases in between. The CDR3 loop is CAISDARGPQHF. DNA of the CDR3: TGTGCCATCAGTGATGCCCGAGGGCCCCAGCATTTT.